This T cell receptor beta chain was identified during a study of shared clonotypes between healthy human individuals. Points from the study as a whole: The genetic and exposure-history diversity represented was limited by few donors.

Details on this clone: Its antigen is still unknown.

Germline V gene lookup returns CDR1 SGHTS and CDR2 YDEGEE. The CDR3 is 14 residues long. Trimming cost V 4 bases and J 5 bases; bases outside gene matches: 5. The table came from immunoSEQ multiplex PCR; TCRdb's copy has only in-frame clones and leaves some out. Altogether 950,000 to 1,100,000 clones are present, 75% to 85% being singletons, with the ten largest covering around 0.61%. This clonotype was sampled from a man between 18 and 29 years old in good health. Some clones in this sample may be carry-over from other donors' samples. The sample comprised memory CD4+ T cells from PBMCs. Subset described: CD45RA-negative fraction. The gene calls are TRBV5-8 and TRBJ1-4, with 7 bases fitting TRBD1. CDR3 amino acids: CASSPGTDNEKLFF. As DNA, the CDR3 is TGTGCCAGCAGCCCCGGGACAGACAATGAAAAACTGTTTTTT.